This TCR beta chain originates from a study of blood T cell repertoires in COVID-19 (dated by TCRdb to 2020 to 2022). For the wider study: The collaborator samples originated in the United States, Italy and Spain and spanned the acute and convalescent phases of COVID-19. Samples came from the ongoing ImmuneRACE study (first 160 participants) plus 1,254 subjects from 6 global collaborators. The material from the prospective study consisted of cDNA or gDNA derived from T cells, B-cell-depleted T cells, or PBMCs. Where available, HLA class I and class II types were obtained from metadata supplied by the sample provider rather than from assay-based typing. A de-identified subject ID, COVID-19 status, age in years and sex were almost always included in the sample metadata. The dataset comprised deeply sampled blood TCRbeta repertoires from subjects exposed to, actively infected with, or recovered from COVID-19. The repertoires were released in a freely available public database intended as a resource for research on the immune response to SARS-CoV-2. Here is what the overall study found, with its caveats: How much clinical and demographic metadata was included differed by source and by participant, and the metadata was provided uncurated.

Each collaborating institution followed its own protocols to collect whole blood in K2EDTA tubes. For TCRbeta analysis, collaborator samples were shipped as frozen whole blood, as isolated PBMCs, or as DNA extracted from either sample type. Comments on this clone: Its binding antigen is unknown. No much larger clonotype is one base removed from it; base qualities were not supplied.

Measured from the cysteine to the phenylalanine, the CDR3 is 14 residues long. CDR3 DNA only is kept here, 42 bases in frame from base 1. CDR1 MNHEY and CDR2 SVGAGI were looked up in the germline V gene. V is cut back by 7 bases and J by 2 bases, with 8 bases in the junction unmatched. TCRbeta CDR3 regions were amplified from genomic DNA by means of the immunoSEQ Assay, a bias-controlled multiplex PCR. Per the source publication's procedure: The number of nucleated cells in each sample was estimated by amplification of reference gene primers within the assay. Sequence reads were collapsed and filtered to measure the absolute abundance of every unique TCRbeta CDR3 rearrangement. For each sample, productive Simpson clonality was calculated as the square root of Simpson's diversity index across productive rearrangements. TCRdb retrieved this table from immuneACCESS and kept in-frame rearrangements only. Not all clones are present; in checked studies, unresolved V genes account for under half, and no reason is known for the remainder. Clone size and V and J calls were adopted from that table, with D and trimming inferred from the DNA. The sample data list 90,000 to 150,000 clones, and roughly 90% of these were observed just once. The ten top clones hold 6.5% to 8.5% of the sample.

Material for sequencing was peripheral blood. The chain links TRBV6-5 with TRBJ2-7; 7 central bases correspond to TRBD1. The receptor comes from a human donor in a cohort sampled during active COVID-19. The CDR3 in this case is CASTFLTGTYEQYF. The DNA is as follows: TGTGCCAGCACCTTCCTGACAGGGACCTACGAGCAGTACTTC.